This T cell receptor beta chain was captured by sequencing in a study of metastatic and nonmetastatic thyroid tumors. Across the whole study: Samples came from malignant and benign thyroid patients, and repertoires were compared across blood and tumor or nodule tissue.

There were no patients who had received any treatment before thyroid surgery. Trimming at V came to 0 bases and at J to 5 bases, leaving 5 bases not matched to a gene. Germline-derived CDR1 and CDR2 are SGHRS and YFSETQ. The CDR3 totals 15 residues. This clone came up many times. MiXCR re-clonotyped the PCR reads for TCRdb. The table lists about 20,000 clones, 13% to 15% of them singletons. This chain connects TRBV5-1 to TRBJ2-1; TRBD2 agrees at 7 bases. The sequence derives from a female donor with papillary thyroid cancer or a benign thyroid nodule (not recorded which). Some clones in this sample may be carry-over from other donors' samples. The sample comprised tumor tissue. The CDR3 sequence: CASSLEASGHNEQFF. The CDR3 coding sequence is TGCGCCAGCAGCTTGGAGGCTAGCGGACACAATGAGCAGTTCTTC.